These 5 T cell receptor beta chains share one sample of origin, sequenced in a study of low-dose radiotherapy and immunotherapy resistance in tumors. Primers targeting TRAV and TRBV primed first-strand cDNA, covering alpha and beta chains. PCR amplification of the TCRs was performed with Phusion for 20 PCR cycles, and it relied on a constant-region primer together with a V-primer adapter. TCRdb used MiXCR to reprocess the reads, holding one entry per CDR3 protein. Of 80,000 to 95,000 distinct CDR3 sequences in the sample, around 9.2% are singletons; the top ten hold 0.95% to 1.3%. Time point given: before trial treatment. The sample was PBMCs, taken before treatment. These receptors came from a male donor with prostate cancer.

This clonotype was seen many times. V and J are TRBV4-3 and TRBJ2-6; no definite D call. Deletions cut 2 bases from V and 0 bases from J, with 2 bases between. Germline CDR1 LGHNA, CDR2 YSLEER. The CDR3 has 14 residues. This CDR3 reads CASSQTSGANVLTF. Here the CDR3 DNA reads TGCGCCAGCAGCCAAACCTCTGGGGCCAACGTCCTGACTTTC.

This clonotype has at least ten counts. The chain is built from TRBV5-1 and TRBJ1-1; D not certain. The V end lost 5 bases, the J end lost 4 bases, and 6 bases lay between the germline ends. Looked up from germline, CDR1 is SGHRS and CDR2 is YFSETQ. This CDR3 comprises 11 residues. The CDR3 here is CASREFTEAFF. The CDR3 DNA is TGCGCCAGCAGGGAGTTCACTGAAGCTTTCTTT.

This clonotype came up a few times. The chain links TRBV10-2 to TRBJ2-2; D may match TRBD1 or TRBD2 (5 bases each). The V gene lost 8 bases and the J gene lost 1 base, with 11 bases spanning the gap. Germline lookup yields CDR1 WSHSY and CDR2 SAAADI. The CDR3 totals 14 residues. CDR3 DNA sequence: TGCGCCAGCGCCCGGGACGGGAACACCGGGGAGCTGTTTTTT. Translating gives CASARDGNTGELFF.

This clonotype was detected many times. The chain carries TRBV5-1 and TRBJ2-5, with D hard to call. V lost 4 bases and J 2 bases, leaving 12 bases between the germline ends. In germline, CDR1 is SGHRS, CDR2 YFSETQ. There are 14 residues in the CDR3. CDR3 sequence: CASSNRGEQETQYF. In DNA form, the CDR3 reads TGCGCCAGCAGCAACCGTGGGGAACAAGAGACCCAGTACTTC. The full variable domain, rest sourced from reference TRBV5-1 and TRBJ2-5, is KAGVTQTPRYLIKTRGQQVTLSCSPISGHRSVSWYQQTPGQGLQFLFEYFSETQRNKGNFPGRFSGRQFSNSRSEMNVSTLELGDSALYLCASSNRGEQETQYFGPGTRLLVL.

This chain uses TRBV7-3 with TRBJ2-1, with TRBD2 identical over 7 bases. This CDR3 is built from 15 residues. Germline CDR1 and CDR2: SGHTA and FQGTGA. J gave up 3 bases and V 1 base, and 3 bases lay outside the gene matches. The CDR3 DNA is TGTGCCAGCAGCTTAAGCGCTAGCGGCTACAATGAGCAGTTCTTC. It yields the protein CASSLSASGYNEQFF.